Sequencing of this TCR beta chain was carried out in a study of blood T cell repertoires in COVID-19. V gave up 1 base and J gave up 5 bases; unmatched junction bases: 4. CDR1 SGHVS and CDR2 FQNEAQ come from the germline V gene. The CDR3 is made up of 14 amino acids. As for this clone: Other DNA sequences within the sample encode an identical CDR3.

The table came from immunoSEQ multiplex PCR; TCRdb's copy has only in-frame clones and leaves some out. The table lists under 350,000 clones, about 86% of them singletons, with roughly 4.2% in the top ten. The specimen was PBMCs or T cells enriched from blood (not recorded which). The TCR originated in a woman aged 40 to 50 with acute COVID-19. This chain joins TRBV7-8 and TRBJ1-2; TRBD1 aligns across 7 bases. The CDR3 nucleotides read TGTGCCAGCAGCTTAGACAACAGGGGATATGGCTACACCTTC. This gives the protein CASSLDNRGYGYTF. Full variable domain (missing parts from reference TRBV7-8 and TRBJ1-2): GAGVSQSPRYKVAKRGQDVALRCDPISGHVSLFWYQQALGQGPEFLTYFQNEAQLDKSGLPSDRFFAERPEGSVSTLKIQRTQQEDSAVYLCASSLDNRGYGYTFGSGTRLTVV.